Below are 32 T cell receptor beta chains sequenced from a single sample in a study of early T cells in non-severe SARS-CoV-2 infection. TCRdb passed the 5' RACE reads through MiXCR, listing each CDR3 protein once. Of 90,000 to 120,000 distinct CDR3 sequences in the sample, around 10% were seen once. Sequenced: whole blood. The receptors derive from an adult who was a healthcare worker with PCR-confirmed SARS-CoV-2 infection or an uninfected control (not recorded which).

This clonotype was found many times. The CDR3 DNA follows: TGTGCCAGCAGTTTTAGGCGCGTTGTGGGGAAAAGGTACCAAGAGACCCAGTACTTC. It specifies CASSFRRVVGKRYQETQYF. The chain is built from TRBV27 and TRBJ2-5; D is undetermined. The CDR3 has 19 residues. Germline V lookup: CDR1 MNHEY, CDR2 SMNVEV (reference sequence). Trimming stripped 3 bases from V and 0 bases from J, with 23 bases between.

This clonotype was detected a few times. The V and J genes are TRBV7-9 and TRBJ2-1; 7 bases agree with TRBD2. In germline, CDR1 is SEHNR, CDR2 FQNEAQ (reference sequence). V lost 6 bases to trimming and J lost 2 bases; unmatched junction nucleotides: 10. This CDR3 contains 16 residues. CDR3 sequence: CASSLSGGGTYNEQFF. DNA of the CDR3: TGTGCCAGCAGTCTGTCGGGCGGGGGTACCTACAATGAGCAGTTCTTC. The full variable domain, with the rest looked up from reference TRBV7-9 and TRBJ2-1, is DTGVSQNPRHKITKRGQNVTFRCDPISEHNRLYWYRQTLGQGPEFLTYFQNEAQLEKSRLLSDRFSAERPKGSFSTLEIQRTEQGDSAMYLCASSLSGGGTYNEQFFGPGTRLTVL.

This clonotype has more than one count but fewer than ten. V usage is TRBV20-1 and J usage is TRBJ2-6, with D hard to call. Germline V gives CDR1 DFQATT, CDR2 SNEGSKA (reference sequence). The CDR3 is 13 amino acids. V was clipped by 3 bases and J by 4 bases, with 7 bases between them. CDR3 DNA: TGCAGTGCTAGCGATTCCGGGGCCAACGTCCTGACTTTC. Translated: CSASDSGANVLTF.

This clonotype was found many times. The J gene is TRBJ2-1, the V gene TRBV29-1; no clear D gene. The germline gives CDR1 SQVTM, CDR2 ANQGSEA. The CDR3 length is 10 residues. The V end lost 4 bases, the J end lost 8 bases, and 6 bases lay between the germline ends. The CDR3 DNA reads TGCAGCGTTGCGTGGGATGAGCAGTTCTTC. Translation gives CSVAWDEQFF.

The CDR3 reads CASSFTSGSQETQYF. The CDR3 region has the DNA TGTGCCAGCAGTTTTACTAGCGGGAGTCAAGAGACCCAGTACTTC. J is TRBJ2-5 and V is TRBV28, with 11 bases aligning to TRBD2. CDR1 and CDR2 (germline): MDHEN, SYDVKM. Trimming cost V 3 bases and J 2 bases; bases outside gene matches: 2. The CDR3 extends over 15 amino acids.

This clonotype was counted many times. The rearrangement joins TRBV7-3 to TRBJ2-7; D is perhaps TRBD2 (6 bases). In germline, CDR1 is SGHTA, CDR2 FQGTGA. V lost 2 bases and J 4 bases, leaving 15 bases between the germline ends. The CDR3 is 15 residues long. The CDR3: CASSLSAGSPYEQYF. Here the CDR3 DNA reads TGTGCCAGCAGCTTATCTGCGGGAAGTCCATACGAGCAGTACTTC.

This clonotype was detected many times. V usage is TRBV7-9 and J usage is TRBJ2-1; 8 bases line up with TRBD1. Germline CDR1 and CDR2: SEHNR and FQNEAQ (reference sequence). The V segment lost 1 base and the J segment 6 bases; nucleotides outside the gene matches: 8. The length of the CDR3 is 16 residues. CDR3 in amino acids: CASSLGLTGASNEQFF. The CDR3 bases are TGTGCCAGCAGCTTAGGTTTGACAGGGGCGTCCAATGAGCAGTTCTTC.

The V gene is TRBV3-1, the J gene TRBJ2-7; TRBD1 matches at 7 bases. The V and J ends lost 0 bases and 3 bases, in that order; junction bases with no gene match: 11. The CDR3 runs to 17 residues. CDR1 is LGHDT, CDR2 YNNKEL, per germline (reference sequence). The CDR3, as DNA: TGTGCCAGCAGCCAAGAAACCTACCGGGACAGATACTACGAGCAGTACTTC. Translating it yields CASSQETYRDRYYEQYF.

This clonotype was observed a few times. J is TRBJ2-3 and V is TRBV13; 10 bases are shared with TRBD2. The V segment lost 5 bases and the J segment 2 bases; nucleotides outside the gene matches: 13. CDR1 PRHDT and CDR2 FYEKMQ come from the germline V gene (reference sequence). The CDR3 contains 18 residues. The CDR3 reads CASSPMPWTSGPTDTQYF. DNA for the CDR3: TGTGCCAGCAGCCCTATGCCGTGGACTAGCGGACCCACAGATACGCAGTATTTT.

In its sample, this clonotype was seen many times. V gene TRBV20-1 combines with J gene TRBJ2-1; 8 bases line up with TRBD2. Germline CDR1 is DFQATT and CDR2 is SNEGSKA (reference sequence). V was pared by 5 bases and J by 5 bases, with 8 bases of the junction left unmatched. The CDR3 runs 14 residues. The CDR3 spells CSAVAGTRNNEQFF. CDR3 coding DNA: TGCAGTGCTGTAGCGGGGACACGGAACAATGAGCAGTTCTTC.

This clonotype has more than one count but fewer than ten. The CDR3 sequence is CASSGKRVDEQFF. In DNA form, the CDR3 reads TGTGCCAGCAGTGGAAAGCGGGTGGATGAGCAGTTCTTC. The chain joins TRBV6-1 to TRBJ2-1; a possible D gene is TRBD2 (6 bases). CDR3 length: 13 residues. The germline CDR1 and CDR2 sequences are MNHNS and SASEGT. Trimming removed 4 bases at V and 8 bases at J, with 12 bases between.

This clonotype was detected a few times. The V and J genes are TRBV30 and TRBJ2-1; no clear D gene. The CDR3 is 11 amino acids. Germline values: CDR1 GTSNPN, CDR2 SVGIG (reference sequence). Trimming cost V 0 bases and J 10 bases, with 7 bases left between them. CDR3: CAWSVLLEQFF. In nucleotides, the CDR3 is TGTGCCTGGAGTGTACTTCTAGAGCAGTTCTTC.

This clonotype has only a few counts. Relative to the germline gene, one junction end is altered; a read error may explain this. DNA for the CDR3: TGTGCCAGCAGCTTACTCAGCAGTCAGCCCCAGCATTTT. This sequence encodes CASSLLSSQPQHF. The rearrangement links TRBV5-8 to TRBJ1-5; D is undetermined. There are 13 residues in the CDR3. Germline CDR1 and CDR2: SGHTS and YDEGEE.

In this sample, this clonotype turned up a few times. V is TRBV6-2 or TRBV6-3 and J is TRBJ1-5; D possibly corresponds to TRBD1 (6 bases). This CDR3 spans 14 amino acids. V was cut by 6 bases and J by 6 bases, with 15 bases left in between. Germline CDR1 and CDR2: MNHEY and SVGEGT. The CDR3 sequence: CASRGQFASQPQHF. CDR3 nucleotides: TGTGCCAGCAGAGGACAGTTCGCGTCTCAGCCCCAGCATTTT.

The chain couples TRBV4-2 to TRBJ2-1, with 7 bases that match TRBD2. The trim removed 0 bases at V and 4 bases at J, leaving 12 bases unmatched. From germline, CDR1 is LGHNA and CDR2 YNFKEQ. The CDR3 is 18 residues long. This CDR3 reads CASSQEALRLAKYNEQFF. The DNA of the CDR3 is TGTGCCAGCAGCCAAGAGGCGTTGAGACTAGCCAAATACAATGAGCAGTTCTTC.

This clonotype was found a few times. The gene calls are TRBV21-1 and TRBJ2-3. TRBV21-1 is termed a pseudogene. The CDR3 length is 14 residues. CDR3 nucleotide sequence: TGTGCCAGCAGCAACGGCCAACCGACAGATACGCAGTATTTT. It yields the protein CASSNGQPTDTQYF.

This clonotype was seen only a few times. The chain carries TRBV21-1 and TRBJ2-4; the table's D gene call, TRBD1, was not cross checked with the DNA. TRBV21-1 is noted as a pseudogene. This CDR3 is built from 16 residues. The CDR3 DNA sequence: TGTGCCAGCAGCTCAATACCGGGACAGGGGGCAAACATTCAGTACTTC. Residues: CASSSIPGQGANIQYF.

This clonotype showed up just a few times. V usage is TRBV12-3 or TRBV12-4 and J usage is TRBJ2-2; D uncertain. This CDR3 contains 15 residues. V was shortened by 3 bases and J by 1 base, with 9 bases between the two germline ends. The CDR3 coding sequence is TGTGCCAGCAGTTTTCGGCTCGTGAACACCGGGGAGCTGTTTTTT. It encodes CASSFRLVNTGELFF.

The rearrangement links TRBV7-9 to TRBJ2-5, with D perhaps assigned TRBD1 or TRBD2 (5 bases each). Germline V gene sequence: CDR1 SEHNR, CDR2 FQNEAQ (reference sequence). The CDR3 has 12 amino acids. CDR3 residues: CASGASRETQYF. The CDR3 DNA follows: TGTGCTTCCGGGGCTAGTCGTGAGACCCAGTACTTC.

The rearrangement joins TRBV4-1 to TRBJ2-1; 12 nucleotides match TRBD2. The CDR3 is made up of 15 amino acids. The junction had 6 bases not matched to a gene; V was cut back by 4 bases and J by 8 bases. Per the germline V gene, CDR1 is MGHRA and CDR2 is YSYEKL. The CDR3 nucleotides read TGCGCCAGCAGCCGCCTTACTAGCGGGAGGTATGAGCAGTTCTTC. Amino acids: CASSRLTSGRYEQFF.

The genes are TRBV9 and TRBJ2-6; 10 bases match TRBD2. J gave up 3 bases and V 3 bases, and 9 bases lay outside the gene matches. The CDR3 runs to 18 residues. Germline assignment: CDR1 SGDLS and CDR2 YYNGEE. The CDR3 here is CASSAGVIAGGGANVLTF. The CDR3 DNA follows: TGTGCCAGCAGCGCTGGTGTTATAGCGGGAGGTGGGGCCAACGTCCTGACTTTC.

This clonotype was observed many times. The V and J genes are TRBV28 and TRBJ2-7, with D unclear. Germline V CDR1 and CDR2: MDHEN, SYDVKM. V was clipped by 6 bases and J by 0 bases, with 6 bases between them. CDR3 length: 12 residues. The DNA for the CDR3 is TGTGCCAGCAGCATACTCTCCTACGAGCAGTACTTC. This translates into CASSILSYEQYF.

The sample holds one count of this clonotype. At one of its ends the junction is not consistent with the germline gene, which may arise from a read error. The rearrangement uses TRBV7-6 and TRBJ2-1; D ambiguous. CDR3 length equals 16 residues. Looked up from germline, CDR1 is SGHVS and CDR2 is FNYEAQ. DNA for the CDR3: TGTGCCAGCAGCCCCCGTCGTGCAAATGGGAACAATAAGCAGTTCTTC. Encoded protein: CASSPRRANGNNKQFF.

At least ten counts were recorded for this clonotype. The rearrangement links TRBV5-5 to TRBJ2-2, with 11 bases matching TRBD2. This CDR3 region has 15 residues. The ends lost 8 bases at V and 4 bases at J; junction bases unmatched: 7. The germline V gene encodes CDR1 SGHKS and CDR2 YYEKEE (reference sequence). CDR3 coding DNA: TGTGCCAGTGCGGGGACTAGCGGACGCACCGGGGAGCTGTTTTTT. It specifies CASAGTSGRTGELFF.

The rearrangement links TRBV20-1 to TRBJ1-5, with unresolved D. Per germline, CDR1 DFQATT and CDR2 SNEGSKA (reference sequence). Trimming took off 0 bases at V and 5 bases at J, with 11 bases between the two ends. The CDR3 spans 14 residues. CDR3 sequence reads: CSAREDGGHQPQHF. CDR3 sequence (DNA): TGCAGTGCTAGAGAAGACGGAGGGCATCAGCCCCAGCATTTT.

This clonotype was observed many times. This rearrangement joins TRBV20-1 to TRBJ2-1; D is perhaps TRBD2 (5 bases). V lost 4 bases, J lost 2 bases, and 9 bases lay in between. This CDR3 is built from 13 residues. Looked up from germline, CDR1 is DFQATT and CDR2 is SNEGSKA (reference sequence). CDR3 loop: CSAILVPYNEQFF. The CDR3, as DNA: TGCAGTGCTATACTAGTCCCCTACAATGAGCAGTTCTTC.

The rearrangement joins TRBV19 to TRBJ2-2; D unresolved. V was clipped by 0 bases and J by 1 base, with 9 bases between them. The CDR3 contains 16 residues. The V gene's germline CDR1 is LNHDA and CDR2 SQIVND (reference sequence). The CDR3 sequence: CASSIDPAVNTGELFF. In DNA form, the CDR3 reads TGTGCCAGTAGTATAGATCCGGCGGTGAACACCGGGGAGCTGTTTTTT.

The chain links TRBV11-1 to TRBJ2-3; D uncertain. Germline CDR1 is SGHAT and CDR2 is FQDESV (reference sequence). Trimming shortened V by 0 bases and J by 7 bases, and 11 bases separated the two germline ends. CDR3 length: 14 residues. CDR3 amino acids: CASSLASAVNTQYF. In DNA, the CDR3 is TGTGCCAGCAGCTTAGCGTCTGCTGTGAATACGCAGTATTTT.

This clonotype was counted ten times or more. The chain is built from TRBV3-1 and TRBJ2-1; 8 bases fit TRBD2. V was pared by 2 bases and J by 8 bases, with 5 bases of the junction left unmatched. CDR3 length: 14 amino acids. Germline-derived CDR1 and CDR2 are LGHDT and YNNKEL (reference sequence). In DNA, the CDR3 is TGTGCCAGCAGCCAACGTCCAGCGGGGGATGAGCAGTTCTTC. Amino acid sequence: CASSQRPAGDEQFF.

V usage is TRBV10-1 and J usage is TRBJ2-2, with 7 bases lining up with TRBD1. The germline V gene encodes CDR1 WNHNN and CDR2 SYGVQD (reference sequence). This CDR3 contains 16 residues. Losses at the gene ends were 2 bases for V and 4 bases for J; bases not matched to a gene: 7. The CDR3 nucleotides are TGCGCCAGCAGTGAGCTTCAGACAGGGCTCACCGGGGAGCTGTTTTTT. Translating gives CASSELQTGLTGELFF.

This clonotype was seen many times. The CDR3 loop is CASSQYSGRNEQFF. The CDR3 bases are TGTGCCAGCAGCCAATACAGCGGGCGAAATGAGCAGTTCTTC. The V call is TRBV14, the J call TRBJ2-1; D is possibly TRBD2 (6 bases). Germline CDR1 reads SGHDN; CDR2 reads FVKESK. The CDR3 consists of 14 residues. The V end was cut by 2 bases, the J end by 7 bases, with 12 bases between.

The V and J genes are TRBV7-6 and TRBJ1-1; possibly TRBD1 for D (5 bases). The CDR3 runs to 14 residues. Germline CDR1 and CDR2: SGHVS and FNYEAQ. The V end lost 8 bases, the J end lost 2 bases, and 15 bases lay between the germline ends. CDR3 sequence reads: CASAAQGTNTEAFF. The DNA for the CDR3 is TGTGCCAGCGCCGCCCAAGGGACCAACACTGAAGCTTTCTTT.